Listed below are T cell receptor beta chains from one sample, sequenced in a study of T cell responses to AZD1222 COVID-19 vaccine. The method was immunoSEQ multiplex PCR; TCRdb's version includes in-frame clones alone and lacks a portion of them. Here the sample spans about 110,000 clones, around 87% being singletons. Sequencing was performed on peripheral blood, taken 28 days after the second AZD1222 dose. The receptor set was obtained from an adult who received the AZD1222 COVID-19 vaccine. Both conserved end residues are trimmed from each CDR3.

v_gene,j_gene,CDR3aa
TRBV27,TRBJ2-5,ASSPRGRETQY
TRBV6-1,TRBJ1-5,ASSESGASSQPQH
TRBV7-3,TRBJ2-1,ASSKAGVGYNEQF
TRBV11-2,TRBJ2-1,ASSPSSGGAYEQF
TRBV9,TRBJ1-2,ASSPENWPGDGYT
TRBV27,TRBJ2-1,ASSLLPNEQF
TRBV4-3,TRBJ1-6,ASSQDLGDNSPLH
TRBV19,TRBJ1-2,ASSMRTPVNYGYT
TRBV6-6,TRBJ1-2,ASSYEGASNYGYT
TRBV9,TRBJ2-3,ASSVKAGTDTQY
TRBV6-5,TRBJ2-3,ASSQPSTDTQY
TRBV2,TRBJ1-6,ASSVRGEGSPLH
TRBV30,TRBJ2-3,AWTVIGTDTQY
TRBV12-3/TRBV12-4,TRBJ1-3,ASSLTNTIY
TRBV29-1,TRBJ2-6,SVGGTASSGANVLT
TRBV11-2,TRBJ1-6,ASSLVDNSPLH
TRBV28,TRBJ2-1,ASSQQGSSYNEQF